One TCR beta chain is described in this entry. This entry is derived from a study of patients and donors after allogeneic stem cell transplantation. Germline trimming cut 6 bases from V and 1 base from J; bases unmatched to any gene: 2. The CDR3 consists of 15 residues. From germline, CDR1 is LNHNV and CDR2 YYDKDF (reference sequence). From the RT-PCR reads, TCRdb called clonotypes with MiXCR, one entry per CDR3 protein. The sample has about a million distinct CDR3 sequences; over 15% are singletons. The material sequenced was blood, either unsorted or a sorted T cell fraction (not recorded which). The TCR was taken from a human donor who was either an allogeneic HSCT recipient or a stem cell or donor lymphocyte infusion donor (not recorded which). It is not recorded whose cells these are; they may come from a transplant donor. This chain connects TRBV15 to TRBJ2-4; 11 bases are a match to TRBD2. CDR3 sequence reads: CATSASGGAKNIQYF. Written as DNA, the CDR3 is TGTGCCACCAGTGCTAGCGGGGGGGCCAAAAACATTCAGTACTTC.